One and the same sample provided the 28 T cell receptor beta chains below, sequenced in a study of cytomegalovirus exposure and HLA in healthy donors. PCR involved 60 Vbeta and 13 Jbeta primers. Assay used: immunoSEQ multiplex PCR; TCRdb lists only in-frame clones, some missing. The sample carries 120,000 or so clones, about three quarters recorded once. The sample was PBMCs. The receptors here all came from a man aged 55 to 70 in good health and CMV-seropositive.

The V and J genes are TRBV7-6 and TRBJ1-1; D uncertain. The CDR3 is 15 amino acids. Trimming cost V 2 bases and J 1 base, with 11 bases left between them. Germline lookup yields CDR1 SGHVS and CDR2 FNYEAQ. The DNA for the CDR3 is TGTGCCAGCAGCTTAACCGACGGAGCGAACACTGAAGCTTTCTTT. Translated: CASSLTDGANTEAFF. Using reference TRBV7-6 and TRBJ1-1 for the parts outside the CDR3, the full variable domain is GAGVSQSPRYKVTKRGQDVALRCDPISGHVSLYWYRQALGQGPEFLTYFNYEAQQDKSGLPNDRFSAERPEGSISTLTIQRTEQRDSAMYRCASSLTDGANTEAFFGQGTRLTVV.

The V gene is TRBV10-2, the J gene TRBJ1-5; D remains unclear. The V and J ends lost 0 bases and 5 bases respectively, with 8 bases between them. The CDR3 runs 14 residues. Germline CDR1 and CDR2: WSHSY and SAAADI. The CDR3 sequence: CASSESASYQPQHF. The CDR3, as DNA: TGCGCCAGCAGTGAGTCGGCCAGTTATCAGCCCCAGCATTTT.

The chain combines TRBV2 with TRBJ2-3; D gene unclear. Trimming cost V 5 bases and J 0 bases, with 3 bases left between them. Germline V CDR1 and CDR2: SNHLY, FYNNEI. The CDR3 is 12 amino acids. The CDR3 sequence: CASSTSTDTQYF. DNA of the CDR3: TGTGCCAGCAGTACTAGCACAGATACGCAGTATTTT.

V is TRBV5-4 and J is TRBJ2-2; 9 bases agree with TRBD2. Germline V gene lookup returns CDR1 SGHNT and CDR2 YYREEE (reference sequence). The CDR3 runs 15 residues. The J segment lost 5 bases and the V segment lost 0 bases, leaving 2 bases of the junction unmatched. In nucleotides, the CDR3 is TGTGCCAGCAGCTTGGGGACTAGCGTGACCGGGGAGCTGTTTTTT. It specifies CASSLGTSVTGELFF.

This clone was seen more than once but under ten times. The chain is built from TRBV9 and TRBJ2-3; D may be TRBD2 (5 bases). V lost 1 base, J lost 3 bases, and 9 bases lay in between. The CDR3 runs to 14 residues. CDR1 and CDR2 (germline): SGDLS, YYNGEE. The CDR3 spells CASSVSGKTDTQYF. DNA for the CDR3: TGTGCCAGCAGCGTATCGGGAAAAACAGATACGCAGTATTTT.

The chain carries TRBV2 and TRBJ2-7, with 9 nucleotides matching TRBD2. The CDR3 has 15 amino acids. The germline V gene has CDR1 SNHLY and CDR2 FYNNEI. The trim removed 5 bases at V and 12 bases at J, leaving 17 bases unmatched. Written as DNA, the CDR3 is TGTGCCAGCAGTAGCATGGGGATAGCGGGAGTCCCTCCGTACTTC. Its translation: CASSSMGIAGVPPYF.

The rearrangement links TRBV10-1 to TRBJ1-1, with D tentatively TRBD1 (5 bases). Trimming removed 2 bases at V and 3 bases at J, with 13 bases between. This CDR3 region has 15 residues. Germline CDR1 WNHNN, CDR2 SYGVQD (reference sequence). This CDR3 is CASSEDRLEYTEAFF. Written as DNA, the CDR3 is TGCGCCAGCAGTGAGGACAGACTCGAATACACTGAAGCTTTCTTT.

The sample holds one count of this clone. V and J are TRBV27 and TRBJ1-2; 7 nucleotides line up with TRBD1. Per germline, CDR1 MNHEY and CDR2 SMNVEV (reference sequence). The CDR3 is 14 residues long. With 2 bases clipped from V and 4 bases from J, the junction kept 4 bases outside the gene matches. Here the CDR3 DNA reads TGTGCCAGCAGTTTAAAGGGGGCCACCTATGGCTACACCTTC. Translated, it gives CASSLKGATYGYTF.

The chain is built from TRBV10-3 and TRBJ2-7; the match to TRBD1 covers 8 bases. Trimming took 3 bases from V and 3 from J; bases not matched to a gene: 10. Germline loops: CDR1 ENHRY, CDR2 SYGVKD. The CDR3 loop spans 16 amino acids. The CDR3 DNA follows: TGTGCCATCAGTGACCCAACACTGACAGGGGACTACGAGCAGTACTTC. Encoded protein: CAISDPTLTGDYEQYF.

The V gene is TRBV7-9, the J gene TRBJ1-1, with D possibly being TRBD1 (5 bases). Between the trimmed V and J ends, which lost 3 bases and 0 bases, there was a span of 8 bases. This CDR3 spans 14 amino acids. Germline-derived CDR1 and CDR2 are SEHNR and FQNEAQ (reference sequence). The CDR3 region has the DNA TGTGCCAGCAGCTTCGGGACTTTGAACACTGAAGCTTTCTTT. Protein: CASSFGTLNTEAFF.

The chain joins TRBV10-3 to TRBJ2-7; D is perhaps TRBD2 (7 bases). The CDR3 runs 11 residues. Germline loops: CDR1 ENHRY, CDR2 SYGVKD. The V end was cut by 9 bases, the J end by 5 bases, with 11 bases between. CDR3 region: CAIGGANEQYF. CDR3 coding DNA: TGTGCCATTGGGGGGGCCAACGAGCAGTACTTC.

This clone was seen once. This chain joins TRBV4-1 and TRBJ2-5; 11 bases agree with TRBD2. V was pared by 4 bases and J by 5 bases, with 6 bases of the junction left unmatched. The CDR3 extends over 15 amino acids. The germline gives CDR1 MGHRA, CDR2 YSYEKL. The chain's CDR3 is CASSLTSGMGETQYF. CDR3 sequence (DNA): TGCGCCAGCAGCCTGACTAGCGGGATGGGGGAGACCCAGTACTTC.

V usage is TRBV25-1 and J usage is TRBJ2-2; maybe TRBD1 (6 bases). Trimming pared 4 bases from V and 4 bases from J, leaving 19 bases between. CDR3 size: 17 residues. The V gene's germline CDR1 is MGHDK and CDR2 SYGVNS. The CDR3 DNA reads as TGTGCCAGCAGTGCCGGATTGGGGCAGGGGATCACCGGGGAGCTGTTTTTT. This codes for CASSAGLGQGITGELFF.

The V gene is TRBV7-6, the J gene TRBJ2-7; 11 nucleotides match TRBD1. The CDR3 is 15 residues long. V was clipped by 1 base and J by 5 bases; unmatched bases: 4. Germline-derived CDR1 and CDR2 are SGHVS and FNYEAQ. DNA for the CDR3: TGTGCCAGCAGCTTAGAGGGGACAGGGGGTGACGAGCAGTACTTC. It translates to CASSLEGTGGDEQYF.

This clone showed up just once. The chain carries TRBV5-1 and TRBJ2-4, with 8 nucleotides matching TRBD2. Germline values: CDR1 SGHRS, CDR2 YFSETQ. V dropped 4 bases and J dropped 9; count of bases not matched to a gene: 9. The CDR3 consists of 14 residues. The CDR3 nucleotides are TGCGCCAGCAGCCCGGGGGGGGAGGCCACCATTCAGTACTTC. The encoded protein is CASSPGGEATIQYF.

The CDR3 loop reads CASSPAGTGEFLGYGYTF. CDR3 in DNA: TGTGCCAGCAGCCCAGCCGGGACAGGGGAGTTTCTCGGCTATGGCTACACCTTC. The genes are TRBV5-6 and TRBJ1-2, with 10 bases aligning to TRBD1. The CDR3 has 18 amino acids. The V segment lost 4 bases and the J segment 4 bases; nucleotides outside the gene matches: 16. CDR1 SGHDT and CDR2 YYEEEE come from the germline V gene.

This clone was counted only a few times. V is TRBV6-5 and J is TRBJ2-3, with 7 bases that match TRBD2. The CDR3 length is 14 residues. V lost 6 bases to trimming and J lost 3 bases; unmatched junction nucleotides: 6. Germline CDR1 and CDR2: MNHEY and SVGAGI. In nucleotides, the CDR3 is TGTGCCAGCAGGGGAGGGAGTGAAACAGATACGCAGTATTTT. Translation: CASRGGSETDTQYF.

The J gene is TRBJ2-7, the V gene TRBV5-1; D possibly corresponds to TRBD2 (5 bases). Trimming cost V 4 bases and J 5 bases, with 13 bases left between them. Germline CDR1 reads SGHRS; CDR2 reads YFSETQ. CDR3 size: 13 residues. CDR3 DNA sequence: TGCGCCAGCAGCGCAGGACCGAGGGACGAGCAGTACTTC. As protein: CASSAGPRDEQYF.

This clone was counted between two and nine times. The V and J genes are TRBV27 and TRBJ2-7, with 11 bases aligning to TRBD1. The CDR3 spans 14 residues. With 6 bases clipped from V and 6 bases from J, the junction kept 7 bases outside the gene matches. Germline V gives CDR1 MNHEY, CDR2 SMNVEV (reference sequence). The CDR3 sequence: CASRRRDRGTEQYF. Written as DNA, the CDR3 is TGTGCCAGCAGGAGGAGGGACAGGGGGACCGAGCAGTACTTC.

The rearrangement joins TRBV6-5 to TRBJ2-5, with 9 bases lining up with TRBD2. J gave up 2 bases and V 7 bases, and 8 bases lay outside the gene matches. This CDR3 comprises 15 residues. CDR1 and CDR2 from the germline V gene are MNHEY and SVGAGI. The chain's CDR3 is CASTLGTSRQETQYF. In nucleotides, the CDR3 is TGTGCCAGCACCCTCGGGACTAGCCGGCAAGAGACCCAGTACTTC.

As DNA, the CDR3 is TGCGCCAGCAGCCAAGATCAAAGGACAGGGGTTGGGAGCAATCAGCCCCAGCATTTT. It translates to CASSQDQRTGVGSNQPQHF. This rearrangement joins TRBV4-1 to TRBJ1-5; 9 nucleotides match TRBD1. The germline gives CDR1 MGHRA, CDR2 YSYEKL. The CDR3 has 19 amino acids. With V trimmed by 0 bases and J by 1 base, 10 bases remained unmatched.

The chain has TRBV5-1 and TRBJ2-3, with TRBD2 matching 7 bases. In germline, CDR1 is SGHRS, CDR2 YFSETQ. The ends lost 2 bases at V and 2 bases at J; junction bases unmatched: 5. The CDR3 sequence is 15 residues long. The CDR3 DNA is TGCGCCAGCAGCTTTGGCGGGGGAGCCACAGATACGCAGTATTTT. Translated: CASSFGGGATDTQYF.

J is TRBJ2-5 and V is TRBV21-1; the table's D call, TRBD2, has no DNA check behind it. TRBV21-1 is a listed pseudogene. This CDR3 has 11 amino acids. The DNA of the CDR3 is TGTGCCAGCAGCTGTAGCGAGACCCAGTACTTC. This sequence encodes CASSCSETQYF.

This clone was counted once. The rearrangement links TRBV7-9 to TRBJ2-2; 9 nucleotides agree with TRBD2. Trimming cost V 4 bases and J 7 bases; bases outside gene matches: 4. The CDR3 extends over 14 amino acids. Germline-derived CDR1 and CDR2 are SEHNR and FQNEAQ (reference sequence). The CDR3 nucleotides are TGTGCCAGCAGCTCCGGGACTAGCTTCGGGGAGCTGTTTTTT. Encoded protein: CASSSGTSFGELFF.

This chain uses TRBV28 with TRBJ2-7; 8 positions match TRBD2. Germline V gene lookup returns CDR1 MDHEN and CDR2 SYDVKM. The CDR3 consists of 13 residues. The junction had 4 bases not matched to a gene; V was cut back by 6 bases and J by 3 bases. CDR3 bases: TGTGCCAGCAGCGGGACTAGGGTCTACGAGCAGTACTTC. Its protein is CASSGTRVYEQYF.

V and J are TRBV28 and TRBJ2-5; 10 nucleotides line up with TRBD1. V trimming: 5 bases; J trimming: 6 bases; junction bases outside the gene matches: 9. The CDR3 consists of 15 residues. The germline V gene has CDR1 MDHEN and CDR2 SYDVKM. CDR3 sequence reads: CASSPPGQGLKTQYF. Written as DNA, the CDR3 is TGTGCCAGCAGTCCACCGGGACAGGGGCTTAAGACCCAGTACTTC.

The rearrangement joins TRBV6-4 to TRBJ2-1; D possibly corresponds to TRBD1 (6 bases). Germline CDR1 and CDR2: MRHNA and SNTAGT. This CDR3 contains 16 residues. With 0 bases removed from V and 4 bases from J, the gap between germline ends came to 13 bases. CDR3 coding DNA: TGTGCCAGCAGTGACTCTGGGACAAACGATTACAATGAGCAGTTCTTC. Protein sequence: CASSDSGTNDYNEQFF.

The chain joins TRBV18 to TRBJ2-7; D might be TRBD1 (6 bases). In germline, CDR1 is KGHSH, CDR2 LQKENI. The CDR3 runs 15 residues. Deletions cut 1 base from V and 0 bases from J, with 10 bases between. In DNA, the CDR3 is TGTGCCAGCTCACCACGGGACAAGACCTCCTACGAGCAGTACTTC. Its protein is CASSPRDKTSYEQYF.